This T cell receptor beta chain stems from a study of PD-1 blockade in classical Hodgkin lymphoma. Regarding time point: cycle 4 day 1 (C4D1), after less than seven weeks of nivolumab. Every patient experienced relapse after autologous stem cell transplantation, and brentuximab vedotin exposure varied. It was by magnetic negative selection that CD4+ T cells were purified from thawed PBMCs. Method: immunoSEQ multiplex PCR; TCRdb's copy keeps in-frame clones and lacks some. The table includes thousands of clones, about nine tenths detected once. Germline V gene sequence: CDR1 SGDLS, CDR2 YYNGEE. There are 17 residues in the CDR3. With 4 bases removed from V and 4 bases from J, the gap between germline ends came to 24 bases. Study-level points and caveats: Compared with healthy donors, newly diagnosed patients reportedly showed lower baseline TCR diversity. While CD8+ TCR diversity did not rise significantly by C4D1, CD4+ TCR diversity did.

Regarding this clone: Its antigen is currently unknown.

The chain has TRBV9 and TRBJ2-7; maybe TRBD2 (5 bases). This TCR derives from a human donor with classical Hodgkin lymphoma. The sample was CD4+ T cells from blood, taken before the fourth cycle of nivolumab. In nucleotides, the CDR3 is TGTGCCAGCAGCCTAGAAGAGGGATGGGTAGTCCCTTACGAGCAGTACTTC. This translates into CASSLEEGWVVPYEQYF.